This paragraph reports one T cell receptor beta chain. The same CDR3 arises from other DNA sequences in this sample as well. This entry comes from a study of shared clonotypes between healthy human individuals. Assay used: immunoSEQ multiplex PCR; TCRdb lists only in-frame clones, some missing. The table records millions of clones, about 95% of them present only once. CD45RO-negative, CCR7-selected cells formed the naive CD8 fraction, which excluded terminally differentiated effector memory CD45RA+ cells. The CDR3 loop spans 14 amino acids. Germline values: CDR1 MNHEY, CDR2 SMNVEV (reference sequence). The V and J ends lost 5 bases and 2 bases, in that order; junction bases with no gene match: 5.

Specimen: naive CD8+ T cells sorted from blood. The sequence was obtained from a man younger than 30 in good health. V and J are TRBV27 and TRBJ1-1; 7 nucleotides match TRBD1. The CDR3, as DNA: TGTGCCAGCAGTCTTCAGGGGGTTAACACTGAAGCTTTCTTT. Protein: CASSLQGVNTEAFF.